These 4 T cell receptor beta chains came from one sample sequenced in a study of shared clonotypes between healthy human individuals. The data were produced by immunoSEQ multiplex PCR, yet TCRdb's version contains in-frame clones alone and is incomplete. The sample lists approximately 2.1 million clones, just over 90% occurring once. Sequenced sample: naive CD4+ T cells from PBMCs. As to subset: CD45RA+ positively selected. These receptors originate from a man between 18 and 29 years old in good health. Some clones in this sample may be carry-over from other donors' samples.

The chain recombines TRBV2 with TRBJ2-7; D ambiguous. This CDR3 spans 14 amino acids. V lost 8 bases, J lost 2 bases, and 16 bases lay in between. Germline CDR1 and CDR2: SNHLY and FYNNEI. CDR3 nucleotides: TGTGCCAGCGGTAGTGAGGTTGGGGCCTACGAGCAGTACTTC. It translates to CASGSEVGAYEQYF.

The rearrangement uses TRBV28 and TRBJ2-7; perhaps TRBD1 as D (6 bases). This CDR3 contains 17 residues. The germline CDR1 and CDR2 sequences are MDHEN and SYDVKM. Trimming stripped 3 bases from V and 2 bases from J, with 20 bases between. CDR3 sequence reads: CASSFTIAGARTYEQYF. The CDR3 DNA sequence: TGTGCCAGCAGTTTCACCATTGCAGGGGCGAGAACCTACGAGCAGTACTTC.

The chain uses TRBV7-3 and TRBJ2-1; 13 nucleotides align to TRBD2. There are 16 residues in the CDR3. The V gene end was trimmed by 4 bases and the J gene end by 6 bases; junction bases not matched to a gene: 6. Germline CDR1 is SGHTA and CDR2 is FQGTGA. The CDR3 DNA reads TGTGCCAGCAGCTCACACGGGACTAGCGGGACCAATGAGCAGTTCTTC. It specifies CASSSHGTSGTNEQFF.

This clone was counted once. The V call is TRBV4-2, the J call TRBJ2-1; 11 nucleotides agree with TRBD2. CDR3 length equals 17 residues. V shed 7 bases, J shed 5 bases, and the junction held 13 bases outside the gene matches. The V gene's germline CDR1 is LGHNA and CDR2 YNFKEQ. CDR3 in amino acids: CASTRGLLAGVHNEQFF. Here the CDR3 DNA reads TGTGCCAGCACAAGGGGGCTACTAGCGGGAGTACACAATGAGCAGTTCTTC.